This is a list of T cell receptor beta chains from one sample in a study of control samples from healthy donors and cancer patients. Profiling relied on immunoSEQ multiplex PCR, and the TCRdb table lists in-frame clones only, not all of them. The sample lists some 150,000 clones, 93% seen once, with under 2.5% in the top ten. The sequenced sample consisted of blood. All receptors come from a man aged 45-60 years in good health. Each CDR3 is given with its conserved first and last residue. A D gene is named only where the DNA matches it firmly. Size tells how often a clone was seen (once, few, many) or the class of an expanded clone, and some rows leave it out.

>TRBV19|-|TRBJ1-5|-|16
CASSIGWRAVNQPQHF
TGTGCCAGTAGTATAGGGTGGAGGGCCGTCAATCAGCCCCAGCATTTT
>TRBV11-2|TRBD1|TRBJ2-3|-|16
CASSLGFQGAADTQYF
TGTGCCAGCAGCTTAGGGTTCCAGGGGGCGGCAGATACGCAGTATTTT
>TRBV6-5|-|TRBJ2-3|-|15
CASSSGQLGTDTQYF
TGTGCCAGCAGTTCCGGACAGTTGGGGACAGATACGCAGTATTTT
>TRBV28|-|TRBJ1-3|-|13
CASGPRQGNTIYF
TGTGCCAGCGGCCCACGACAAGGAAACACCATATATTTT
>TRBV5-4|-|TRBJ2-3|once|11
CASSSADTQYF
TGTGCCAGCAGCTCCGCAGATACGCAGTATTTT
>TRBV5-1|TRBD1|TRBJ1-6|-|16
CASSLPLGQGDSPLHF
TGCGCCAGCAGCCTTCCCTTAGGACAGGGGGATTCACCCCTCCACTTT
>TRBV29-1|-|TRBJ2-7|-|13
CSVYGQGSVEQYF
TGCAGCGTTTACGGGCAGGGGTCTGTCGAGCAGTACTTC
>TRBV30|-|TRBJ2-4|once|14
CAWDRSGPENIQYF
TGTGCCTGGGACCGCTCCGGGCCAGAAAACATTCAGTACTTC
>TRBV13|-|TRBJ2-7|-|14
CASSLAGIPYEQYF
TGTGCCAGCAGCTTAGCCGGGATCCCCTACGAGCAGTACTTC
>TRBV6-2/TRBV6-3|-|TRBJ1-5|-|15
CASSYVQGGNQPQHF
TGTGCCAGCAGTTACGTCCAGGGTGGCAATCAGCCCCAGCATTTT
>TRBV28|-|TRBJ1-1|-|16
CASSGVYPAPRAEAFF
TGTGCCAGCAGTGGGGTCTACCCGGCCCCACGAGCTGAAGCTTTCTTT
>TRBV3-1/TRBV3-2|-|TRBJ2-7|-|13
CASSPYRGYEQYF
TGTGCCAGCAGCCCCTATCGTGGGTACGAGCAGTACTTC
>TRBV2|-|TRBJ2-1|-|14
CASLSGAVYNEQFF
TGTGCCAGCTTGTCCGGGGCGGTCTACAATGAGCAGTTCTTC
>TRBV27|-|TRBJ1-1|once|13
CASSLNRDTEAFF
TGTGCCAGCAGTTTAAACAGGGATACTGAAGCTTTCTTT
>TRBV29-1|-|TRBJ2-7|-|12
CSGGQGQREQYF
TGCAGCGGGGGCCAGGGCCAGCGGGAGCAGTACTTC
>TRBV10-3|-|TRBJ2-7|-|15
CAISESRGTTYEQYF
TGTGCCATCAGTGAGTCGAGAGGGACCACCTACGAGCAGTACTTC
>TRBV23-1|TRBD1|TRBJ1-6|-|19
CASSQPGQGSPGYNSPLHF
TGCGCCAGCAGTCAACCGGGACAGGGGTCTCCAGGTTATAATTCACCCCTCCACTTT
>TRBV4-2|TRBD2|TRBJ2-2|-|16
CASSQGRLAGGGELFF
TGTGCCAGCAGCCAAGGGAGGTTGGCGGGAGGTGGGGAGCTGTTTTTT
>TRBV6-5|-|TRBJ2-7|-|11
CATLRGREQYF
TGTGCCACCTTACGAGGACGCGAGCAGTACTTC
>TRBV28|-|TRBJ1-5|-|15
CASSLLVGRGQPQHF
TGTGCCAGCAGTTTATTGGTAGGGAGGGGCCAGCCCCAGCATTTT
>TRBV19|TRBD1|TRBJ1-6|-|13
CASKGQGDSPLHF
TGTGCCAGTAAGGGACAGGGCGATTCACCCCTCCACTTT
>TRBV6-4|TRBD1|TRBJ1-1|-|11
CASWGQGEAFF
TGTGCCAGCTGGGGACAGGGGGAAGCTTTCTTT
>TRBV18|-|TRBJ2-5|-|15
CASSPPRSVQETQYF
TGTGCCAGCTCACCACCGAGGTCTGTCCAAGAGACCCAGTACTTC
>TRBV3-1/TRBV3-2|-|TRBJ1-2|-|15
CASSQDWQTVYGYTF
TGTGCCAGCAGCCAAGATTGGCAGACTGTCTATGGCTACACCTTC
>TRBV10-2|TRBD2|TRBJ2-6|-|18
CASSPSGLAVPGANVLTF
TGCGCCAGCAGTCCATCGGGACTAGCTGTCCCTGGGGCCAACGTCCTGACTTTC
>TRBV13|TRBD2|TRBJ2-7|few|15
CASSLWRGSSYEQYF
TGTGCCAGCAGCTTATGGCGGGGGAGCTCCTACGAGCAGTACTTC
>TRBV28|-|TRBJ1-5|-|15
CASSLRQGSSQPQHF
TGTGCCAGCAGTTTAAGGCAGGGGAGCAGTCAGCCCCAGCATTTT
>TRBV28|-|TRBJ1-5|-|13
CASSLGGPRPQHF
TGTGCCAGCAGTTTGGGGGGCCCCCGGCCCCAGCATTTT
>TRBV18|-|TRBJ2-3|-|14
CASSPPGGTDTQYF
TGTGCCAGCTCACCACCGGGGGGCACAGATACGCAGTATTTT
>TRBV9|TRBD2|TRBJ2-7|-|15
CASSQTSGSIYEQYF
TGTGCCAGCAGCCAGACTAGCGGGAGTATATACGAGCAGTACTTC
>TRBV5-6|-|TRBJ2-2|-|13
CASRWVNTGELFF
TGTGCCAGCAGGTGGGTGAACACCGGGGAGCTGTTTTTT
>TRBV19|TRBD2|TRBJ2-5|-|16
CASSKGLAGGGETQYF
TGTGCCAGTAGTAAGGGACTAGCGGGAGGAGGAGAGACCCAGTACTTC
>TRBV19|TRBD1|TRBJ2-7|-|15
CASSTGQGLAYEQYF
TGTGCCAGTAGTACCGGACAGGGTCTCGCCTACGAGCAGTACTTC
>TRBV28|TRBD2|TRBJ2-7|-|16
CATQTWGSGASYEQYF
TGTGCCACCCAAACCTGGGGTAGCGGGGCCTCCTACGAGCAGTACTTC
>TRBV5-4|TRBD2|TRBJ2-3|-|18
CASSTTSGRAPSRDTQYF
TGTGCCAGCAGCACTACTAGCGGGAGGGCCCCGTCCAGAGATACGCAGTATTTT
>TRBV5-1|TRBD2|TRBJ2-3|once|15
CASSFTAGEPDTQYF
TGCGCCAGCAGCTTTACAGCGGGAGAACCAGATACGCAGTATTTT
>TRBV5-1|TRBD1|TRBJ1-1|-|15
CASSIPLTGDTEAFF
TGCGCCAGCAGCATCCCTCTGACAGGGGACACTGAAGCTTTCTTT
>TRBV19|TRBD1|TRBJ1-6|-|14
CASSISQGNSPLHF
TGTGCCAGTAGTATTTCACAGGGGAATTCACCCCTCCACTTT
>TRBV7-9|-|TRBJ1-1|-|14
CASSPAAGRTEAFF
TGTGCCAGCAGCCCCGCCGCAGGAAGGACTGAAGCTTTCTTT
>TRBV11-2|TRBD2|TRBJ2-1|-|15
CASSLNSGRYNEQFF
TGTGCCAGCAGCTTAAATAGCGGGAGATACAATGAGCAGTTCTTC
>TRBV6-5|-|TRBJ1-6|few|12
CASSSTNSPLHF
TGTGCCAGCAGTTCCACGAATTCACCCCTCCACTTT
>TRBV27|-|TRBJ1-2|-|13
CASSLDGNYGYTF
TGTGCCAGCAGTTTAGACGGTAACTATGGCTACACCTTC
>TRBV3-1/TRBV3-2|TRBD1|TRBJ2-1|once|14
CASSHGQGANEQFF
TGTGCCAGCAGTCATGGACAGGGGGCGAATGAGCAGTTCTTC